This T cell receptor (beta chain) came from a study of blood T cells in healthy people across ages. Study as a whole: Template switching retrieved approximately one barcoded beta molecule for each two T cells. General study points: The study could not conclusively compare naive and antigen-experienced cells, given its unsorted PBMCs. Strong correlation was found linking TCR beta diversity to naive T cell percentage.

On this clonotype: As yet, its antigen is unknown.

The authors ran a second PCR of about 6 to 12 cycles using a sample-barcoded 5' primer and a J-beta primer mix. A minimum of 3 million CDR3-containing paired-end reads was obtained for each sample. One entry per CDR3 protein results from TCRdb running MiXCR on the 5' RACE reads. The table includes around 710,000 distinct CDR3 sequences, 43% detected once. The sample taken for sequencing was blood. The receptor comes from a woman aged 55-70 years in good health.

This chain's CDR3 is CAPKNETQYF. The DNA of the CDR3 is TGTGCCCCGAAGAACGAGACCCAGTACTTC. The V call is TRBV21-1, the J call TRBJ2-5. TRBV21-1 is deemed a pseudogene. CDR3 length: 10 residues.